A single sample gave rise to the 26 T cell receptor beta chains below, sequenced in a study of blood T cell repertoires in COVID-19. Profiling relied on immunoSEQ multiplex PCR, and the TCRdb table lists in-frame clones only, not all of them. The table has some 89,000 clones, just over 90% seen once. Sequences were obtained from peripheral blood. The receptor set was obtained from a man aged 60 to 75 with acute or convalescent COVID-19.

The rearrangement links TRBV5-4 to TRBJ2-7; 7 positions match TRBD2. There are 14 residues in the CDR3. CDR1 is SGHNT and CDR2 is YYREEE in the germline V gene (reference sequence). The V segment lost 4 bases and the J segment 4 bases; nucleotides outside the gene matches: 8. CDR3 in amino acids: CASSIGGIIYEQYF. The CDR3 coding sequence is TGTGCCAGCAGCATCGGGGGGATTATTTACGAGCAGTACTTC.

The rearrangement links TRBV5-4 to TRBJ1-1; TRBD1 matches at 7 bases. This CDR3 is built from 15 residues. CDR1 is SGHNT and CDR2 is YYREEE in the germline V gene (reference sequence). The V segment lost 4 bases and the J segment 7 bases; nucleotides outside the gene matches: 13. CDR3 coding DNA: TGTGCCAGCAGCCCAGGGACAGTTGGGTTGAATGAAGCTTTCTTT. Amino acids: CASSPGTVGLNEAFF.

The chain is built from TRBV28 and TRBJ1-1; 7 positions agree with TRBD1. After removal of 6 bases from V and 4 bases from J, the junction contained 5 bases not matched to a gene. Germline V CDR1 and CDR2: MDHEN, SYDVKM. The CDR3 is 13 amino acids. CDR3 region: CASSSAGGTEAFF. Written as DNA, the CDR3 is TGTGCCAGCAGCAGTGCAGGGGGCACTGAAGCTTTCTTT.

The V call is TRBV28, the J call TRBJ1-5; no firm D call. The germline V and J ends were trimmed by 4 bases and 0 bases, with 16 bases remaining between them. This CDR3 is built from 17 residues. Per germline, CDR1 MDHEN and CDR2 SYDVKM. The CDR3 is CASSSPGADYSNQPQHF. The CDR3 region has the DNA TGTGCCAGCAGTTCCCCCGGAGCCGATTATAGCAATCAGCCCCAGCATTTT.

V and J are TRBV3-1 (or the pseudogene TRBV3-2) and TRBJ1-2; tentatively, D is TRBD1 (5 bases). V lost 1 base to trimming and J lost 0 bases, with 9 bases between them. The CDR3 runs to 15 residues. Germline V CDR1 and CDR2: LGHDT, YNNKEL (reference sequence). The CDR3 DNA is TGTGCCAGCAGCCAAGGTGGGACTTCTAACTATGGCTACACCTTC. Its translation: CASSQGGTSNYGYTF.

The table lists this clone with a few counts. This chain connects TRBV3-1 (or the pseudogene TRBV3-2) to TRBJ1-1; D is ambiguous. From germline, CDR1 is LGHDT and CDR2 YNNKEL (reference sequence). CDR3 length: 14 residues. Trimming left V 1 base short and J 6 bases short, with 12 bases between. The CDR3 coding sequence is TGTGCCAGCAGCCAAGTAATGAGAGGGCCTGAAGCTTTCTTT. It encodes CASSQVMRGPEAFF.

J is TRBJ1-6 and V is TRBV18, with D possibly TRBD1 on 6 matching bases. Germline V gives CDR1 KGHSH, CDR2 LQKENI. With 3 bases removed from V and 5 bases from J, the gap between germline ends came to 11 bases. This CDR3 has 15 amino acids. The CDR3 DNA sequence: TGTGCCAGCTCACCGGACAGCAACCATAATTCACCCCTCCACTTT. Encoded protein: CASSPDSNHNSPLHF.

This clone was seen only once. V usage is TRBV3-1 (or the pseudogene TRBV3-2) and J usage is TRBJ2-2; D remains unclear. This CDR3 is 13 amino acids long. The ends were cut back, 2 bases at V and 6 bases at J, with 7 bases in the middle. Germline assignment: CDR1 LGHDT and CDR2 YNNKEL (reference sequence). Here the CDR3 reads CASSQSRAGELFF. The CDR3 region has the DNA TGTGCCAGCAGCCAATCGAGAGCCGGGGAGCTGTTTTTT.

The rearrangement joins TRBV6-5 to TRBJ1-2, with no clear D. The CDR3 spans 14 residues. V was shortened by 4 bases and J by 7 bases, with 16 bases between the two germline ends. CDR1 and CDR2 from the germline V gene are MNHEY and SVGAGI. DNA for the CDR3: TGTGCCAGCAGTTCCACTGGTTGGCGGGGTGGCTACACCTTC. This translates into CASSSTGWRGGYTF.

The chain has TRBV5-4 and TRBJ2-2; D is undetermined. CDR1 is SGHNT, CDR2 YYREEE, per germline (reference sequence). Trimming removed 1 base from V and 7 bases from J, with 11 bases in between. This CDR3 has 14 residues. CDR3 residues: CASSLFSVVGELFF. CDR3 coding DNA: TGTGCCAGCAGCTTGTTTTCGGTGGTCGGGGAGCTGTTTTTT. The variable domain in full, with the rest retrieved from reference TRBV5-4 and TRBJ2-2, is ETGVTQSPTHLIKTRGQQVTLRCSSQSGHNTVSWYQQALGQGPQFIFQYYREEENGRGNFPPRFSGLQFPNYSSELNVNALELDDSALYLCASSLFSVVGELFFGEGSRLTVL.

The rearrangement uses TRBV29-1 and TRBJ2-7, with 7 bases that match TRBD1. The germline V gene has CDR1 SQVTM and CDR2 ANQGSEA. This CDR3 is built from 12 residues. Unmatched junction bases numbered 5, after V lost 6 bases and J lost 3 bases. The CDR3 sequence is CSVRGTDYEQYV. CDR3 bases: TGCAGCGTACGTGGGACAGACTACGAGCAGTACGTC.

The rearrangement joins TRBV19 to TRBJ1-5; the D gene is possibly TRBD1 (6 bases). The length of the CDR3 is 17 residues. Deletions cut 0 bases from V and 5 bases from J, with 17 bases between. CDR1 and CDR2 (germline): LNHDA, SQIVND (reference sequence). CDR3 sequence reads: CASSIDWGLGNHQPQHF. CDR3 bases: TGTGCCAGTAGTATAGATTGGGGGCTTGGGAATCATCAGCCCCAGCATTTT.

This clone was observed a single time. This rearrangement joins TRBV30 to TRBJ1-2; TRBD1 matches 7 bases. Germline loops: CDR1 GTSNPN, CDR2 SVGIG (reference sequence). V lost 3 bases and J lost 3; bases outside the gene matches: 4. The CDR3 sequence is 13 residues long. The DNA for the CDR3 is TGTGCCTGGAGCACAGGGGTTTACTATGGCTACACCTTC. Its translation is CAWSTGVYYGYTF.

This clone appeared once. The chain couples TRBV12-3 or TRBV12-4 to TRBJ1-1, with 7 nucleotides matching TRBD1. The V segment lost 6 bases and the J segment 5 bases; nucleotides outside the gene matches: 6. The length of the CDR3 is 13 residues. This chain's CDR3 is CASREGAWTEAFF. The CDR3 DNA follows: TGTGCCAGCAGGGAGGGGGCGTGGACTGAAGCTTTCTTT.

This clone was counted only a few times. The rearrangement joins TRBV6-5 to TRBJ1-1; maybe TRBD1 (5 bases). This CDR3 spans 15 amino acids. CDR1 is MNHEY and CDR2 is SVGAGI in the germline V gene. Trimming removed 2 bases from V and 4 bases from J, with 14 bases in between. The CDR3 coding sequence is TGTGCCAGCAGTTACAACGGACACTGGGGCACTGAAGCTTTCTTT. Translation gives CASSYNGHWGTEAFF.

This chain connects TRBV2 to TRBJ1-2; 10 nucleotides line up with TRBD1. The germline V gene encodes CDR1 SNHLY and CDR2 FYNNEI. V trimming: 5 bases; J trimming: 6 bases; junction bases outside the gene matches: 6. The length of the CDR3 is 14 residues. This chain's CDR3 is CASSIDRGRDGYTF. CDR3 nucleotide sequence: TGTGCCAGCAGTATCGACAGGGGGCGTGATGGCTACACCTTC.

A few counts support this clone. This chain uses TRBV24-1 with TRBJ2-3; TRBD2 matches at 9 bases. V was pared by 5 bases and J by 1 base, with 0 bases of the junction left unmatched. The V gene's germline CDR1 is KGHDR and CDR2 SFDVKD. This CDR3 is 14 amino acids long. CDR3 region: CATSGGGGTDTQYF. CDR3 nucleotides: TGTGCCACCAGTGGCGGGGGGGGCACAGATACGCAGTATTTT.

The chain recombines TRBV5-1 with TRBJ1-4; D may be TRBD1 (6 bases). CDR1 is SGHRS, CDR2 YFSETQ, per germline. CDR3 length: 16 amino acids. Trimming took off 4 bases at V and 0 bases at J, with 13 bases between the two ends. Here the CDR3 reads CASSTGDTSTNEKLFF. In DNA form, the CDR3 reads TGCGCCAGCAGCACCGGGGACACCTCAACTAATGAAAAACTGTTTTTT.

This chain connects TRBV5-1 to TRBJ2-1; D not resolved. The V and J ends lost 7 bases and 0 bases respectively, with 11 bases between them. Germline CDR1 reads SGHRS; CDR2 reads YFSETQ. The CDR3 sequence is 14 residues long. The CDR3 is CASLLESSYNEQFF. The CDR3 nucleotides read TGCGCCAGCCTTCTAGAGAGCTCCTACAATGAGCAGTTCTTC.

The J gene is TRBJ2-3, the V gene TRBV6-5; tentatively, D is TRBD1 (6 bases). CDR1 MNHEY and CDR2 SVGAGI come from the germline V gene. This CDR3 is 16 amino acids long. V was pared by 0 bases and J by 0 bases, with 10 bases between. The CDR3: CASSYSNRDSTDTQYF. The CDR3 DNA sequence: TGTGCCAGCAGTTACTCGAACAGGGACAGCACAGATACGCAGTATTTT.

This chain joins TRBV2 and TRBJ1-2; D gene uncertain. V was pared by 7 bases and J by 5 bases, with 17 bases between. Germline assignment: CDR1 SNHLY and CDR2 FYNNEI. This CDR3 spans 14 amino acids. This chain's CDR3 is CASTTGSRWYGYTF. In nucleotides, the CDR3 is TGTGCCAGCACCACGGGGTCTCGGTGGTATGGCTACACCTTC.

The J gene is TRBJ1-1, the V gene TRBV2; a possible D gene is TRBD1 (6 bases). Trimming took 5 bases from V and 0 from J, leaving 13 bases between them. This CDR3 comprises 15 residues. Germline lookup yields CDR1 SNHLY and CDR2 FYNNEI. CDR3 region: CASSQRQAVNTEAFF. In DNA, the CDR3 is TGTGCCAGCAGTCAAAGACAGGCCGTGAACACTGAAGCTTTCTTT.

The chain carries TRBV11-3 and TRBJ2-1, with TRBD1 matching 9 bases. J gave up 6 bases and V 1 base, and 7 bases lay outside the gene matches. CDR1 and CDR2 (germline): SGHNT, YENEEA. This CDR3 has 16 amino acids. The CDR3 spells CASSLGSWTGVNEQFF. In nucleotides, the CDR3 is TGTGCCAGCAGCTTAGGGAGTTGGACAGGGGTCAATGAGCAGTTCTTC.

J is TRBJ1-2 and V is TRBV7-9; D not certain. Germline loops: CDR1 SEHNR, CDR2 FQNEAQ (reference sequence). The V end lost 7 bases, the J end lost 2 bases, and 11 bases lay between the germline ends. The CDR3 runs 13 residues. The CDR3 nucleotides read TGTGCCAGCAACCGGCACAGCAACTATGGCTACACCTTC. As protein: CASNRHSNYGYTF.

This clone was counted once. This chain uses TRBV3-1 (or the pseudogene TRBV3-2) with TRBJ2-3, with 7 bases fitting TRBD1. The CDR3 covers 15 residues. V gave up 4 bases and J gave up 2 bases; unmatched junction bases: 6. CDR1 and CDR2 (germline): LGHDT, YNNKEL (reference sequence). CDR3 sequence: CASSPTGVVTDTQYF. DNA for the CDR3: TGTGCCAGCAGCCCCACAGGGGTTGTCACAGATACGCAGTATTTT.

This chain connects TRBV20-1 to TRBJ2-5; 9 bases agree with TRBD2. Germline values: CDR1 DFQATT, CDR2 SNEGSKA (reference sequence). This CDR3 contains 16 residues. The V gene end was trimmed by 3 bases and the J gene end by 5 bases; junction bases not matched to a gene: 13. CDR3 protein: CSASPAGGPLGETQYF. For the CDR3, the DNA is TGCAGTGCTAGTCCAGCGGGGGGCCCACTGGGGGAGACCCAGTACTTC.